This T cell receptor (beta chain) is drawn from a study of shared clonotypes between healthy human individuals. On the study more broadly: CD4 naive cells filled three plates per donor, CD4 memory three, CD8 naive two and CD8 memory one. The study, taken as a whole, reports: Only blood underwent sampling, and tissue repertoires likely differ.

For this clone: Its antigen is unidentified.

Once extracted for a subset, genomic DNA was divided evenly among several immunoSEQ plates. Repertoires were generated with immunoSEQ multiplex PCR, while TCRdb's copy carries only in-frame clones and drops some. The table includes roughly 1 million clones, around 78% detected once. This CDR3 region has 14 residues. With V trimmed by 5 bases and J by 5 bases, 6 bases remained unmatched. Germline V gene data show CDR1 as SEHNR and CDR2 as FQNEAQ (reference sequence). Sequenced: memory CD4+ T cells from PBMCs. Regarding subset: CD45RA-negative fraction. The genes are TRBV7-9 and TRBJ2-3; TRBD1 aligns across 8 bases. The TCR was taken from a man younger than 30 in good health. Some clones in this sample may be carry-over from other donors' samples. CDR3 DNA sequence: TGTGCCAGCAGCCTGGACAGGGTTGGAGATACGCAGTATTTT. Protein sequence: CASSLDRVGDTQYF. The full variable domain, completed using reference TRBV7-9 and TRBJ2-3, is DTGVSQNPRHKITKRGQNVTFRCDPISEHNRLYWYRQTLGQGPEFLTYFQNEAQLEKSRLLSDRFSAERPKGSFSTLEIQRTEQGDSAMYLCASSLDRVGDTQYFGPGTRLTVL.